The next 27 T cell receptor beta chains were all read from a single sample in a study of blood T cells in healthy people across ages. Together with a sample-barcoded 5' primer, a J-beta primer mix was included in a second PCR lasting roughly 6 to 12 cycles. Each CDR3 protein is one row after TCRdb ran MiXCR on the 5' RACE reads. The table shows roughly 550,000 distinct CDR3 sequences, with less than 25% occurring only once. The data also belong to a second study, concerning T cells of mothers and their children.

The sequenced sample was blood. The receptors derive from a boy younger than 18 in good health.

The genes are TRBV10-3 and TRBJ2-5, with D perhaps TRBD2 (7 bases). The J call is in doubt because the DNA end fits TRBJ2-7 better. The CDR3 has 12 residues. Germline lookup yields CDR1 ENHRY and CDR2 SYGVKD. In DNA form, the CDR3 reads TGTGCCGTCCGGGGAGGGGGGTACGAGCAGTACTTC. Translated, it gives CAVRGGGYEQYF.

This sequence joins TRBV12-3 or TRBV12-4 and TRBJ1-1; 9 bases are shared with TRBD1. The CDR3 totals 15 residues. V shed 6 bases and J 7 bases; nucleotides not matched to a gene: 12. In nucleotides, the CDR3 is TGTGCCAGCAGCCCGACCACACAGGGGGCGCGTGAAGCTTTCTTT. Protein product: CASSPTTQGAREAFF.

Regarding this clonotype: Compared with germline, one end of the junction differs, possibly owing to a read error. For the CDR3, the DNA is TGTGCCAGCAGCGATCGTCAGTGGAAGGGCTCCTACGGGCAGTACTTC. Translation gives CASSDRQWKGSYGQYF. This sequence joins TRBV7-9 and TRBJ2-7; no clear D. The CDR3 length is 16 residues. In germline, CDR1 is SEHNR, CDR2 FQNEAQ (reference sequence). The whole variable domain, filled in from reference TRBV7-9 and TRBJ2-7, reads DTGVSQNPRHKITKRGQNVTFRCDPISEHNRLYWYRQTLGQGPEFLTYFQNEAQLEKSRLLSDRFSAERPKGSFSTLEIQRTEQGDSAMYLCASSDRQWKGSYGQYFGPGTRLTVT.

This chain links TRBV19 with TRBJ2-5; D possibly matches TRBD1 or TRBD2 (5 bases each). There are 13 residues in the CDR3. Trimming left V 7 bases short and J 1 base short, with 10 bases between. Per the germline V gene, CDR1 is LNHDA and CDR2 is SQIVND (reference sequence). The CDR3 coding sequence is TGTGCCAGTACCCGGGACCCCCAAGAGACCCAGTACTTC. It yields the protein CASTRDPQETQYF.

The rearrangement joins TRBV12-3 or TRBV12-4 to TRBJ2-1; D is possibly TRBD1 (5 bases). Trimming removed 7 bases from V and 5 bases from J, with 6 bases in between. The CDR3 contains 11 residues. This CDR3 is CASTRDNEQFF. In nucleotides, the CDR3 is TGTGCCAGCACCAGGGACAATGAGCAGTTCTTC.

The chain links TRBV3-1 to TRBJ1-1; D is ambiguous. CDR3 size: 15 residues. The germline gives CDR1 LGHDT, CDR2 YNNKEL (reference sequence). Trimming took 4 bases from V and 0 from J, leaving 12 bases between them. CDR3 residues: CASSRDSGLNTEAFF. As DNA, the CDR3 is TGTGCCAGCAGCCGAGACTCAGGTTTGAACACTGAAGCTTTCTTT.

This chain links TRBV20-1 with TRBJ1-3; a weak D match, TRBD1 (6 bases). This CDR3 has 13 residues. In germline, CDR1 is DFQATT, CDR2 SNEGSKA (reference sequence). The ends were cut back, 5 bases at V and 5 bases at J, with 13 bases in the middle. The CDR3 bases are TGCAGTGCTCTGGAGGGGGATAGAAACACCATATATTTT. Encoded protein: CSALEGDRNTIYF.

This clonotype has only a few counts. The junction differs from germline at one of its ends, possibly a read error. The gene calls are TRBV20-1 and TRBJ1-4; TRBD1 matches 10 bases. CDR3 length: 14 amino acids. CDR1 is DFQATT and CDR2 is SNEGSKA in the germline V gene (reference sequence). The CDR3 is CSALRQGAPEKLFF. The CDR3, as DNA: TGTAGTGCTTTACGACAGGGGGCGCCGGAAAAACTGTTTTTT.

In its sample, this clonotype was seen many times. The chain joins TRBV4-1 to TRBJ1-2; a possible D gene is TRBD1 (6 bases). The CDR3 is made up of 16 amino acids. Germline lookup yields CDR1 MGHRA and CDR2 YSYEKL. V was cut by 1 base and J by 1 base, with 13 bases left in between. CDR3 sequence reads: CASSQGWTEDNYGYTF. CDR3 bases: TGCGCCAGCAGCCAAGGGTGGACAGAGGATAACTATGGCTACACCTTC.

The CDR3 protein is CASSLRPSGGASSYNEQFF. The CDR3 coding sequence is TGCGCCAGCAGCTTGAGGCCTAGCGGGGGGGCAAGCTCCTACAATGAGCAGTTCTTC. This chain connects TRBV5-1 to TRBJ2-1; 12 nucleotides line up with TRBD2. The CDR3 is 19 residues long. From germline, CDR1 is SGHRS and CDR2 YFSETQ. Unmatched junction bases numbered 8, after V lost 1 base and J lost 0 bases.

The CDR3 spells CASSQMGEQYF. The CDR3 nucleotides are TGTGCCAGCAGCCAAATGGGGGAGCAGTACTTC. V usage is TRBV7-9 and J usage is TRBJ2-7; D remains unclear. Germline values: CDR1 SEHNR, CDR2 FQNEAQ (reference sequence). The CDR3 is 11 residues long. With 5 bases removed from V and 7 bases from J, the gap between germline ends came to 9 bases.

In nucleotides, the CDR3 is TGCGCCAGCAGCCGGTGGGGAGAGGGGGCTGCCTACGAGCAGTACTTC. Translation gives CASSRWGEGAAYEQYF. V gene TRBV4-3 combines with J gene TRBJ2-7, with 7 bases fitting TRBD1. CDR1 and CDR2 (germline): LGHNA, YSLEER. There are 16 residues in the CDR3. Unmatched junction bases numbered 11, after V lost 4 bases and J lost 2 bases.

V gene TRBV5-1 combines with J gene TRBJ2-5; D uncertain. The CDR3 sequence is 14 residues long. Trimming cost V 1 base and J 5 bases, with 12 bases left between them. Germline V gene sequence: CDR1 SGHRS, CDR2 YFSETQ. The CDR3 spells CASSLIVAQETQYF. Written as DNA, the CDR3 is TGCGCCAGCAGCTTGATCGTGGCCCAGGAGACCCAGTACTTC.

The CDR3, as DNA: TGCGCCAGCAGCTTTATGGCCCCGAACACTGAAGCTTTCTTT. It is translated as CASSFMAPNTEAFF. This chain uses TRBV4-3 with TRBJ1-1, with no clear D. V was trimmed by 5 bases and J by 1 base, leaving 11 bases between them. CDR3 length equals 14 residues. Germline V gene lookup returns CDR1 LGHNA and CDR2 YSLEER.

The chain links TRBV11-2 to TRBJ2-3; 7 nucleotides agree with TRBD1. The CDR3 sequence is 14 residues long. CDR1 is SGHAT and CDR2 is FQNNGV in the germline V gene. Trimming removed 6 bases from V and 2 bases from J; junction bases left unmatched: 5. CDR3 in DNA: TGTGCCAGCAGGGCAACAGGGGTCACAGATACGCAGTATTTT. Residues: CASRATGVTDTQYF.

This clonotype has just a few counts. The chain combines TRBV29-1 with TRBJ2-1; 8 positions match TRBD2. Germline V gene sequence: CDR1 SQVTM, CDR2 ANQGSEA. V dropped 4 bases and J dropped 1; count of bases not matched to a gene: 15. This CDR3 has 18 residues. The DNA for the CDR3 is TGCAGCGTTGCGTCCCCGCTAGGCGGGAGGTTGTCCTACAATGAGCAGTTCTTC. Translating it yields CSVASPLGGRLSYNEQFF.

The chain carries TRBV20-1 and TRBJ2-5; 8 bases are shared with TRBD2. The J call may be mistaken, given a closer DNA end match to TRBJ2-7. The CDR3 is 12 amino acids. Germline CDR1 DFQATT, CDR2 SNEGSKA (reference sequence). The CDR3 coding sequence is TGCAGTGCTGCGGGGGGCGGGTACGAGCAGTACTTC. As protein: CSAAGGGYEQYF.

There are a few counts of this clonotype. The V and J genes are TRBV4-3 and TRBJ2-2, with D perhaps matching TRBD2 (6 bases). This CDR3 spans 17 amino acids. Germline loops: CDR1 LGHNA, CDR2 YSLEER. V dropped 0 bases and J dropped 0 bases, with 11 bases sitting between them. Here the CDR3 reads CASSQEFWDSNTGELFF. DNA of the CDR3: TGCGCCAGCAGCCAAGAATTCTGGGACTCGAACACCGGGGAGCTGTTTTTT.

The chain links TRBV20-1 to TRBJ2-3, with a tentative D call TRBD1 (6 bases). Germline V gives CDR1 DFQATT, CDR2 SNEGSKA (reference sequence). CDR3 length: 15 residues. Trimming removed 6 bases at V and 6 bases at J, with 22 bases between. CDR3 region: CSAVGPQGPVDTQYF. The CDR3, as DNA: TGCAGTGCCGTAGGTCCTCAGGGGCCAGTGGATACGCAGTATTTT.

This rearrangement joins TRBV29-1 to TRBJ1-5; 10 bases align to TRBD1. This CDR3 comprises 13 residues. V shed 3 bases, J shed 6 bases, and the junction held 2 bases outside the gene matches. From germline, CDR1 is SQVTM and CDR2 ANQGSEA. The CDR3 loop is CSVETGGSQPQHF. CDR3 nucleotides: TGCAGCGTTGAGACAGGGGGCAGTCAGCCCCAGCATTTT.

In this sample, this clonotype turned up a few times. V gene TRBV20-1 combines with J gene TRBJ2-7; the D call may be TRBD1 or TRBD2 (5 bases each). V lost 3 bases and J lost 1, with 7 bases in between. Germline loops: CDR1 DFQATT, CDR2 SNEGSKA (reference sequence). The CDR3 length is 12 residues. CDR3 residues: CSARGDSYEQYF. For the CDR3, the DNA is TGCAGTGCTAGGGGGGATTCCTACGAGCAGTACTTC.

This rearrangement joins TRBV29-1 to TRBJ2-5; D remains unclear. The tail of the sequence fits TRBJ2-1 better, so the J call may be wrong. CDR1 SQVTM and CDR2 ANQGSEA come from the germline V gene. This CDR3 is built from 10 residues. The CDR3 reads CSAANNEQFF. CDR3 DNA sequence: TGCAGCGCCGCAAACAATGAGCAGTTCTTC.

This clonotype is a singleton in its sample. This rearrangement joins TRBV6-2 or TRBV6-3 to TRBJ2-1; TRBD1 agrees at 7 bases. The CDR3 runs to 18 residues. The ends lost 0 bases at V and 1 base at J; junction bases unmatched: 9. The V gene's germline CDR1 is MNHEY and CDR2 SVGEGT. CDR3 nucleotide sequence: TGTGCCAGCAGTTACTCGACAGGGAACTCGAGGTCCTACAATGAGCAGTTCTTC. It translates to CASSYSTGNSRSYNEQFF.

This clonotype was detected only a few times. The V call is TRBV7-2, the J call TRBJ2-5; no clear D gene. V lost 1 base to trimming and J lost 2 bases, with 11 bases between them. The CDR3 length is 15 residues. Germline assignment: CDR1 SGHTA and CDR2 FQGNSA. CDR3 residues: CASSLGSLPQETQYF. The CDR3 DNA follows: TGTGCCAGCAGCTTAGGTTCCTTACCTCAAGAGACCCAGTACTTC.

This clonotype was observed a few times. The junction differs from germline at one of its ends, possibly a read error. The V and J genes are TRBV7-8 and TRBJ2-5; tentative D call: TRBD2 (6 bases). This CDR3 contains 16 residues. Germline lookup yields CDR1 SGHVS and CDR2 FQNEAQ. CDR3 DNA: TGTGCCGGCAGCTTAGTAGGCGGGGCAAAACAAGAGACCCAGTACTTC. Its translation is CAGSLVGGAKQETQYF.

The chain joins TRBV16 to TRBJ1-1; D ambiguous. The CDR3 has 15 residues. V gave up 6 bases and J gave up 6 bases, with 20 bases separating them. From germline, CDR1 is KGHSY and CDR2 FQNENV. The CDR3 region is CASSPTAVHSAEAFF. The DNA for the CDR3 is TGTGCCAGCAGTCCGACGGCCGTCCACTCAGCTGAAGCTTTCTTT.

The table lists this clonotype with a few counts. The rearrangement links TRBV7-9 to TRBJ2-1; 7 positions match TRBD1. This CDR3 is 13 amino acids long. Germline loops: CDR1 SEHNR, CDR2 FQNEAQ (reference sequence). J lost 9 bases, V lost 5 bases, and 7 bases had no gene match. The CDR3 coding sequence is TGTGCCAGCAGCCCCCAGACAGGGCCTGAGCAGTTCTTC. Protein sequence: CASSPQTGPEQFF.